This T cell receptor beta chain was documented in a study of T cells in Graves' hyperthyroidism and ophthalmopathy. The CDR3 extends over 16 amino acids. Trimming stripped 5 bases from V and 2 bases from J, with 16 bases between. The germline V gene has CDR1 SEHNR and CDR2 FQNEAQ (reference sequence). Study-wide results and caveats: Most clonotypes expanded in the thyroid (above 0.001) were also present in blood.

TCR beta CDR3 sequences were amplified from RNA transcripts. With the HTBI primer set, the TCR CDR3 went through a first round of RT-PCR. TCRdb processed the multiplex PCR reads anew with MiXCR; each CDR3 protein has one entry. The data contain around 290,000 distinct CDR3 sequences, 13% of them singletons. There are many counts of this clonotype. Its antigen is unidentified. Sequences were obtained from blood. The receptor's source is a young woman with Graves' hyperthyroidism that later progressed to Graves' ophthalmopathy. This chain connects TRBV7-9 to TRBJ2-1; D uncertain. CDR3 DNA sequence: TGTGCCAGCAGCACCACCCATGGGGTAACCTACAATGAGCAGTTCTTC. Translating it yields CASSTTHGVTYNEQFF.